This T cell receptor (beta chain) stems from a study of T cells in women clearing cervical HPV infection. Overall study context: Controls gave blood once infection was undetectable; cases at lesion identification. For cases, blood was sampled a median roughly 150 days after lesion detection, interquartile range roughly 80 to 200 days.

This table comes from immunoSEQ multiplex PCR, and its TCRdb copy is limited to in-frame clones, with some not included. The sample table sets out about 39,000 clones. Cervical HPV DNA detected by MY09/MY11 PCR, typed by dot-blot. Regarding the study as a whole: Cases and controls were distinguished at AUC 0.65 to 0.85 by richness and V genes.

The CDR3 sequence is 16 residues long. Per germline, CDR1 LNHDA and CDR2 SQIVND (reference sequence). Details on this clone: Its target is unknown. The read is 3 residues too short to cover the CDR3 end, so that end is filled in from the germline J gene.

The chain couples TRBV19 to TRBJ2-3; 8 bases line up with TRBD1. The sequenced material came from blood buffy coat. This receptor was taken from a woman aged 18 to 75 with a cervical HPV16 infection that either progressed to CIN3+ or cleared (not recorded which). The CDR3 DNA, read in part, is TGTGCCAGTAGTATGGGTCGACAGGGGCCCAATCAGCCG. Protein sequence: CASSMGRQGPNQP. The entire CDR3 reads CASSMGRQGPNQPQYF.